Below are 5 T cell receptor beta chains sequenced from a single sample in a study of cytomegalovirus exposure and HLA in healthy donors. The PCR made use of 60 Vbeta and 13 Jbeta primers. The data were produced by immunoSEQ multiplex PCR, yet TCRdb's version contains in-frame clones alone and is incomplete. The specimen's table records 140,000 to 150,000 clones. Sequenced sample: PBMCs. These TCRs come from a woman between 45 and 65 years old in good health and CMV-seronegative.

The V call is TRBV9, the J call TRBJ2-1; 12 bases are shared with TRBD2. V dropped 5 bases and J dropped 8; count of bases not matched to a gene: 5. The germline gives CDR1 SGDLS, CDR2 YYNGEE. The CDR3 totals 14 residues. The CDR3 loop is CASRASGGADEQFF. CDR3 nucleotides: TGTGCCAGCAGAGCTAGCGGGGGGGCAGATGAGCAGTTCTTC.

V usage is TRBV28 and J usage is TRBJ2-1; D remains unclear. The V gene lost 3 bases and the J gene lost 0 bases, with 6 bases spanning the gap. The CDR3 covers 14 residues. Germline values: CDR1 MDHEN, CDR2 SYDVKM. CDR3 residues: CASSLSGSYNEQFF. The CDR3, as DNA: TGTGCCAGCAGTTTGTCGGGCTCCTACAATGAGCAGTTCTTC.

V is TRBV7-7 and J is TRBJ2-7; the match to TRBD1 covers 12 bases. Trimming at V came to 4 bases and at J to 3 bases, leaving 4 bases not matched to a gene. The CDR3 has 15 residues. CDR1 and CDR2 from the germline V gene are SSHAT and FNYEAQ (reference sequence). Written as DNA, the CDR3 is TGTGCCAGCAGCTCGGGACAGGGGGCTCGCTACGAGCAGTACTTC. The encoded protein is CASSSGQGARYEQYF.

The chain links TRBV19 to TRBJ1-2, with D possibly TRBD1 on 6 matching bases. This CDR3 region has 13 residues. Germline CDR1 reads LNHDA; CDR2 reads SQIVND (reference sequence). V shed 0 bases and J shed 4 bases, with 6 bases lying between them. The CDR3 protein is CASSIEGGYGYTF. As DNA, the CDR3 is TGTGCCAGTAGTATAGAAGGGGGCTATGGCTACACCTTC. Full variable domain (outside the CDR3, taken from reference TRBV19 and TRBJ1-2): DGGITQSPKYLFRKEGQNVTLSCEQNLNHDAMYWYRQDPGQGLRLIYYSQIVNDFQKGDIAEGYSVSREKKESFPLTVTSAQKNPTAFYLCASSIEGGYGYTFGSGTRLTVV.

The chain has TRBV5-1 and TRBJ2-1, with 7 bases fitting TRBD2. There are 14 residues in the CDR3. In germline, CDR1 is SGHRS, CDR2 YFSETQ. V lost 7 bases and J lost 9; bases outside the gene matches: 13. The CDR3, as DNA: TGCGCCAGCGGAGGTGGGGGGGTAGGGGCTGAGCAGTTCTTC. This sequence encodes CASGGGGVGAEQFF.